The next 25 T cell receptor beta chains were all read from a single sample in a study of PD-L1 blockade in urothelial cancer. Sample time point: pretreatment peripheral blood. Generated by immunoSEQ multiplex PCR, the TCRdb table keeps only in-frame clones and is missing some. The table records 45,000 to 70,000 clones, about 85% of them present only once. Specimen: PBMCs, collected around atezolizumab (anti-PD-L1) treatment. These receptors were taken from a man aged 65 to 85 with urothelial cancer.

This clone came up once. V and J are TRBV2 and TRBJ1-5, with TRBD1 matching over 9 bases. Germline CDR1 is SNHLY and CDR2 is FYNNEI. The V gene end was trimmed by 5 bases and the J gene end by 5 bases; junction bases not matched to a gene: 13. The CDR3 loop spans 17 amino acids. The CDR3: CASSLSSDRGRDQPQHF. The CDR3 DNA reads as TGTGCCAGCAGTCTTTCCTCGGACAGGGGCAGGGATCAGCCCCAGCATTTT.

This clone was counted once. The chain carries TRBV18 and TRBJ2-7; TRBD2 might be the D (6 bases). CDR3 size: 15 residues. Germline CDR1 and CDR2: KGHSH and LQKENI. The ends were cut back, 3 bases at V and 5 bases at J, with 17 bases in the middle. The CDR3 protein is CASSPVGGPQDEQYF. CDR3 nucleotides: TGTGCCAGCTCACCCGTGGGAGGCCCTCAGGACGAGCAGTACTTC.

This sequence joins TRBV28 and TRBJ2-1; maybe TRBD2 (6 bases). Germline V gene lookup returns CDR1 MDHEN and CDR2 SYDVKM. V lost 5 bases, J lost 12 bases, and 17 bases lay in between. This CDR3 contains 13 residues. The CDR3 region has the DNA TGTGCCAGCAGTCCCGGACTAACCGCCTGGCAGTTCTTC. This encodes CASSPGLTAWQFF.

The chain couples TRBV7-8 to TRBJ2-1, with 9 bases fitting TRBD2. Germline trimming cut 6 bases from V and 9 bases from J; bases unmatched to any gene: 12. Germline V lookup: CDR1 SGHVS, CDR2 FQNEAQ. This CDR3 contains 15 residues. CDR3 nucleotide sequence: TGTGCCAGCAGGGGGATGACCGGGCGGGGGGGTGAGCAGTTCTTC. Translated, it gives CASRGMTGRGGEQFF.

As concerns this clone: An end of the junction does not agree with germline; a read error may underlie this. The chain combines TRBV2 with TRBJ1-2, with D perhaps TRBD1 (5 bases). The CDR3 is 12 residues long. Per the germline V gene, CDR1 is SNHLY and CDR2 is FYNNEI. The CDR3 reads CASSEALRGNAF. CDR3 nucleotide sequence: TGTGCCAGCAGTGAAGCATTGCGGGGGAACGCCTTC.

The chain has TRBV7-8 and TRBJ2-1; 7 positions match TRBD2. V was clipped by 5 bases and J by 9 bases; unmatched bases: 7. Germline V lookup: CDR1 SGHVS, CDR2 FQNEAQ. The CDR3 runs 13 residues. Here the CDR3 reads CASSRGLVSEQFF. Here the CDR3 DNA reads TGTGCCAGCAGCCGAGGACTAGTTAGTGAGCAGTTCTTC.

This sequence joins TRBV30 and TRBJ2-4; the D gene is possibly TRBD1 (5 bases). The germline gives CDR1 GTSNPN, CDR2 SVGIG (reference sequence). With 1 base removed from V and 1 base from J, the gap between germline ends came to 11 bases. CDR3 length: 15 residues. CDR3 nucleotide sequence: TGTGCCTGGAGTGACAAGGGGCTGGCCAAAAACATTCAGTACTTC. Its translation: CAWSDKGLAKNIQYF.

This clone was counted only a few times. The J gene is TRBJ1-5, the V gene TRBV28, with no clear D. Germline V gene data show CDR1 as MDHEN and CDR2 as SYDVKM. The CDR3 length is 16 residues. V shed 6 bases and J shed 0 bases, with 15 bases lying between them. CDR3 sequence (DNA): TGTGCCAGCAGGGTCACAGCTTTCTATAGCAATCAGCCCCAGCATTTT. Encoded protein: CASRVTAFYSNQPQHF.

V and J are TRBV6-6 and TRBJ1-2, with D hard to call. CDR1 MNHNY and CDR2 SVGAGI come from the germline V gene (reference sequence). CDR3 size: 13 residues. The ends were cut back, 7 bases at V and 3 bases at J, with 12 bases in the middle. CDR3 DNA sequence: TGTGCCAGCACCCCGGATCAGGACTATGGCTACACCTTC. Its translation: CASTPDQDYGYTF.

V usage is TRBV11-2 and J usage is TRBJ2-7; D is possibly TRBD2 (6 bases). Germline V gene sequence: CDR1 SGHAT, CDR2 FQNNGV. The CDR3 length is 14 residues. The V and J ends lost 5 bases and 2 bases respectively, with 13 bases between them. This chain's CDR3 is CASSITGRTYEQYF. The CDR3 bases are TGTGCCAGCAGCATAACCGGGAGAACCTACGAGCAGTACTTC.

V is TRBV28 and J is TRBJ2-3; the D gene is possibly TRBD2 (5 bases). There are 14 residues in the CDR3. Trimming took off 3 bases at V and 2 bases at J, with 9 bases between the two ends. In germline, CDR1 is MDHEN, CDR2 SYDVKM. The CDR3 DNA follows: TGTGCCAGCAGTTTGGGGAGATTCACAGATACGCAGTATTTT. It is translated as CASSLGRFTDTQYF.

V usage is TRBV5-1 and J usage is TRBJ2-3; D gene ambiguous. Germline CDR1 SGHRS, CDR2 YFSETQ. Trimming left V 2 bases short and J 0 bases short, with 7 bases between. This CDR3 has 14 amino acids. The CDR3 loop is CASSFDSSTDTQYF. In DNA, the CDR3 is TGCGCCAGCAGCTTCGACTCCAGCACAGATACGCAGTATTTT.

This chain links TRBV18 with TRBJ1-1; 7 positions agree with TRBD1. Germline values: CDR1 KGHSH, CDR2 LQKENI. This CDR3 contains 15 residues. V trimming: 4 bases; J trimming: 2 bases; junction bases outside the gene matches: 7. The CDR3 here is CASSQTRQGNTEAFF. DNA for the CDR3: TGTGCCAGCTCACAAACTAGACAGGGCAACACTGAAGCTTTCTTT.

DNA for the CDR3: TGCGCCAGCAGCTTGGAGTTAGCGTCTGGCGGGGAGCTGTTTTTT. It is translated as CASSLELASGGELFF. The chain recombines TRBV5-1 with TRBJ2-2, with D maybe TRBD2 (5 bases). Trimming removed 0 bases from V and 7 bases from J, with 13 bases in between. The germline V gene encodes CDR1 SGHRS and CDR2 YFSETQ. There are 15 residues in the CDR3.

The chain uses TRBV9 and TRBJ2-1; the D is unclear. The germline CDR1 and CDR2 sequences are SGDLS and YYNGEE. The CDR3 length is 16 residues. V lost 0 bases to trimming and J lost 0 bases, with 10 bases between them. The CDR3 sequence: CASSVDVRSSYNEQFF. CDR3 sequence (DNA): TGTGCCAGCAGCGTAGATGTGCGGAGCTCCTACAATGAGCAGTTCTTC.

V gene TRBV5-1 combines with J gene TRBJ1-4, with 7 bases matching TRBD1. Germline CDR1 is SGHRS and CDR2 is YFSETQ. Trimming removed 7 bases from V and 8 bases from J; junction bases left unmatched: 11. This CDR3 contains 14 residues. The CDR3 DNA is TGCGCCAGCTCGACCGGGACAGAAGGAGAAAAACTGTTTTTT. Translated: CASSTGTEGEKLFF.

The V call is TRBV2, the J call TRBJ1-5, with 7 bases fitting TRBD1. The trim removed 6 bases at V and 0 bases at J, leaving 5 bases unmatched. The CDR3 consists of 15 residues. CDR1 SNHLY and CDR2 FYNNEI come from the germline V gene. CDR3 sequence (DNA): TGTGCCAGCAGGACCGGGACAGATAGCAATCAGCCCCAGCATTTT. Translating it yields CASRTGTDSNQPQHF.

In nucleotides, the CDR3 is TGCGCCAGCAGCCTTCCGGGACTAGCGGACCCCCAGTACTTC. It encodes CASSLPGLADPQYF. The J gene is TRBJ2-5, the V gene TRBV4-1; TRBD2 aligns across 11 bases. CDR1 is MGHRA and CDR2 is YSYEKL in the germline V gene. J was trimmed by 9 bases and V by 4 bases; bases with no gene match: 7. This CDR3 is built from 14 residues.

This chain connects TRBV30 to TRBJ1-5; 7 nucleotides agree with TRBD1. CDR3 length: 13 residues. Germline CDR1 reads GTSNPN; CDR2 reads SVGIG (reference sequence). V lost 4 bases to trimming and J lost 2 bases; unmatched junction nucleotides: 2. CDR3: CAWNRGGNQPQHF. CDR3 nucleotide sequence: TGTGCCTGGAACAGGGGAGGCAATCAGCCCCAGCATTTT.

The rearrangement joins TRBV7-9 to TRBJ2-5; D gene uncertain. The CDR3 loop spans 11 amino acids. V lost 0 bases and J 11 bases, leaving 7 bases between the germline ends. Germline V gene sequence: CDR1 SEHNR, CDR2 FQNEAQ (reference sequence). The CDR3 bases are TGTGCCAGCAGCTTAGCCCTCTTACAGTACTTC. This gives the protein CASSLALLQYF.

Note on this clone: The sample contains more than one DNA sequence encoding this CDR3. The CDR3 DNA is TGTGCCAGTAGTATAGGGACAGGGAAATACGAGCAGTACTTC. This encodes CASSIGTGKYEQYF. This chain links TRBV19 with TRBJ2-7; 8 nucleotides match TRBD1. Germline loops: CDR1 LNHDA, CDR2 SQIVND (reference sequence). V lost 1 base to trimming and J lost 4 bases; unmatched junction nucleotides: 3. CDR3 size: 14 residues.

The chain's CDR3 is CSVAGTAGTEAFF. The DNA of the CDR3 is TGCAGCGTTGCAGGGACGGCGGGGACTGAAGCTTTCTTT. This chain joins TRBV29-1 and TRBJ1-1, with D maybe TRBD1 (5 bases). Germline CDR1 is SQVTM and CDR2 is ANQGSEA. The ends were cut back, 4 bases at V and 5 bases at J, with 14 bases in the middle. This CDR3 is built from 13 residues.

The chain employs TRBV30 and TRBJ2-7; TRBD2 agrees at 10 bases. CDR3 length equals 15 residues. V trimming: 8 bases; J trimming: 5 bases; junction bases outside the gene matches: 15. Germline lookup yields CDR1 GTSNPN and CDR2 SVGIG (reference sequence). The CDR3 protein is CAASSAGGTPDEQYF. CDR3 bases: TGTGCCGCGAGCTCAGCGGGAGGGACCCCCGACGAGCAGTACTTC.

The chain combines TRBV5-1 with TRBJ2-1; a weak D match, TRBD2 (5 bases). Germline V gene lookup returns CDR1 SGHRS and CDR2 YFSETQ. This CDR3 has 16 residues. Deletions cut 0 bases from V and 2 bases from J, with 12 bases between. Here the CDR3 reads CASSLEAEQPYNEQFF. The CDR3 DNA reads as TGCGCCAGCAGCTTGGAAGCGGAGCAGCCCTACAATGAGCAGTTCTTC.

This rearrangement joins TRBV5-6 to TRBJ2-2; D gene unclear. CDR3 length equals 14 residues. Trimming removed 0 bases at V and 6 bases at J, with 9 bases between. From germline, CDR1 is SGHDT and CDR2 YYEEEE. The CDR3 DNA follows: TGTGCCAGCAGCTTGGGTAGTTACCCCGGGGAGCTGTTTTTT. Amino acid sequence: CASSLGSYPGELFF.